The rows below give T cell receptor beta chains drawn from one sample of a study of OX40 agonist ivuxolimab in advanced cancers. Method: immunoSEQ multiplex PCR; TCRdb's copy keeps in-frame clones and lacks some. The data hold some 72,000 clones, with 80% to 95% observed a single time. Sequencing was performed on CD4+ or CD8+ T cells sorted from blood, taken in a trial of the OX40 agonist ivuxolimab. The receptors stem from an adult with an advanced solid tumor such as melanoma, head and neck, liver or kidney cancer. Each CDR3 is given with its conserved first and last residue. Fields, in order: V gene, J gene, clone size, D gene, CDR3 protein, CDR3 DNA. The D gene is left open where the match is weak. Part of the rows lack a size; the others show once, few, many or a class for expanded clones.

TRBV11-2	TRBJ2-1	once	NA	CASSLVRRRGEQFF	TGTGCCAGCAGCTTGGTGCGCCGCCGGGGTGAGCAGTTCTTC
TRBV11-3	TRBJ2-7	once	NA	CASSLLLGEQYF	TGTGCCAGCAGCCTCCTCCTGGGGGAGCAGTACTTC
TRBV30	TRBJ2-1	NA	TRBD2	CAWSSYTGGVYNEQFF	TGTGCCTGGAGTTCGTATACGGGAGGGGTTTACAATGAGCAGTTCTTC
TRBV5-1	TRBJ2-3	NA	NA	CASSSLSSTDTQYF	TGCGCCAGCAGCAGTTTGTCTAGCACAGATACGCAGTATTTT
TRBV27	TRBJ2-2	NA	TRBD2	CASSNGLAGGVGELFF	TGTGCCAGCAGTAACGGACTAGCGGGAGGGGTCGGGGAGCTGTTTTTT
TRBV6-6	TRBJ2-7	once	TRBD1	CASSSTGQYDYEQYF	TGTGCCAGCAGTTCAACGGGACAGTATGACTACGAGCAGTACTTC
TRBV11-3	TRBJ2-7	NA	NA	CASTPRMGPISYEQYF	TGTGCCAGCACCCCTCGTATGGGTCCTATTTCCTACGAGCAGTACTTC
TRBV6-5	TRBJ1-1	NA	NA	CASSYSRGMGNTEAFF	TGTGCCAGCAGTTACTCGAGAGGGATGGGGAACACTGAAGCTTTCTTT
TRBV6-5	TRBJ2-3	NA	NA	CASSYSDTTRTQYF	TGTGCCAGCAGTTACTCTGACACCACGCGTACGCAGTATTTT
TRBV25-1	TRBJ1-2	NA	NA	CASSDPGRLNYGYTF	TGTGCCAGCTCCGATCCGGGACGGCTTAACTATGGCTACACCTTC
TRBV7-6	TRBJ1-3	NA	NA	CASSPLSSGNTIYF	TGTGCCAGCAGCCCTCTTAGCTCTGGAAACACCATATATTTT
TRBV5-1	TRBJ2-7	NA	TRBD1	CASSPTGGRYEQYF	TGCGCCAGCAGCCCCACAGGGGGTAGGTACGAGCAGTACTTC
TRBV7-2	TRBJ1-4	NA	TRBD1	CASSLGQTLYEKLFF	TGTGCCAGCAGTTTGGGACAGACCCTATATGAAAAACTGTTTTTT
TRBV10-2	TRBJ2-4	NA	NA	CASSESAELWGIQYF	TGCGCCAGCAGTGAGTCCGCCGAGCTGTGGGGCATTCAGTACTTC
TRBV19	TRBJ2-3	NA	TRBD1	CASSAPGQGAGDTQYF	TGTGCCAGTAGTGCACCGGGACAGGGGGCGGGAGATACGCAGTATTTT
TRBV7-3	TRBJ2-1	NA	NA	CASSLTGSTYNEQFF	TGTGCCAGCAGCTTAACCGGGAGTACCTACAATGAGCAGTTCTTC
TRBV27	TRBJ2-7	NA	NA	CASSPSPPREQYF	TGTGCCAGCAGTCCATCCCCCCCGCGTGAGCAGTACTTC
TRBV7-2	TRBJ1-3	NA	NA	CASSLTAILPLSGNTIYF	TGTGCCAGCAGCTTAACTGCTATCCTACCTCTCTCTGGAAACACCATATATTTT
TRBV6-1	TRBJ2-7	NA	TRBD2	CASSEGISGLTYEQYF	TGTGCCAGCAGTGAAGGTATTAGCGGGCTTACGTACGAGCAGTACTTC
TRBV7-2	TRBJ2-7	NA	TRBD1	CASSRDRGGLEQYF	TGTGCCAGCAGCCGGGACAGGGGGGGGCTCGAGCAGTACTTC
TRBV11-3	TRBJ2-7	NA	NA	CASSFAPYEQYF	TGTGCCAGCAGCTTTGCTCCCTACGAGCAGTACTTC
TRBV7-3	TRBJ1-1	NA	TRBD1	CASSFQGDTEAFF	TGTGCCAGCAGCTTTCAGGGGGACACTGAAGCTTTCTTT
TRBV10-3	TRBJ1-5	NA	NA	CATGVRWDQPQHF	TGTGCCACAGGCGTCCGGTGGGATCAGCCCCAGCATTTT
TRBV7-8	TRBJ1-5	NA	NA	CASSLSGEGNQPQHF	TGTGCCAGCAGCTTATCCGGGGAGGGAAATCAGCCCCAGCATTTT
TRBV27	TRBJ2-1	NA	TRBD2	CASSRRNLGLAGRNEQFF	TGTGCCAGCAGCCGAAGGAATCTGGGACTAGCGGGAAGGAATGAGCAGTTCTTC
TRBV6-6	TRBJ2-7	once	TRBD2	CASSAAAGEIGEQYF	TGTGCCAGCAGTGCCGCCGCGGGAGAAATCGGCGAGCAGTACTTC
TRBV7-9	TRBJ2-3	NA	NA	CASSGQFF	TGTGCCAGCAGCGGACAGTTCTTT
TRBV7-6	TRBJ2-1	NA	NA	CASSAQGSFNNEQFF	TGTGCCAGCAGCGCCCAGGGTTCATTCAACAATGAGCAGTTCTTC
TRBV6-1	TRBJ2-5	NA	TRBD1	CASSVSQGVGETQYF	TGTGCCAGCAGTGTATCACAGGGGGTAGGAGAGACCCAGTACTTC
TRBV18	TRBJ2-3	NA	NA	CASSPPTGPDTQYF	TGTGCCAGCTCACCACCAACGGGCCCAGATACGCAGTATTTT
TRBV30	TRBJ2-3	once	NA	CAWSSQPDTQYF	TGTGCCTGGAGCTCCCAGCCAGATACGCAGTATTTT
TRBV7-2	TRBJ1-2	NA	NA	CASSSQRRPGYTF	TGTGCCAGCAGCTCTCAGCGCCGCCCTGGCTACACCTTC
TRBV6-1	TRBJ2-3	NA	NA	CASSTLDISTDTQYF	TGTGCCAGCAGTACCTTGGACATTTCCACAGATACGCAGTATTTT
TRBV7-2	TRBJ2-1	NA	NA	CASSPFSGDPNEQFF	TGTGCCAGCAGCCCTTTTTCGGGAGACCCCAATGAGCAGTTCTTC
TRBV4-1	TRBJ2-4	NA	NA	CASSQGVPAGLAKNIQYF	TGCGCCAGCAGCCAAGGGGTTCCAGCTGGTCTAGCCAAAAACATTCAGTACTTC
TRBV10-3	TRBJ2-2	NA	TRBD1	CASARDRTNTGELFF	TGTGCCTCTGCCAGGGACAGGACGAACACCGGGGAGCTGTTTTTT
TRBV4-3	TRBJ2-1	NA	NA	CASSDFGTGHEQFF	TGCGCCAGCAGCGACTTCGGGACGGGACATGAGCAGTTCTTC
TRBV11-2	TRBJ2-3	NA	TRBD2	CASSFLAGGSTDTQYF	TGTGCCAGCAGCTTCCTAGCGGGAGGGAGCACAGATACGCAGTATTTT
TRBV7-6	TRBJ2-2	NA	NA	CASSLVRNTGELFF	TGTGCCAGCAGCTTAGTTCGCAACACCGGGGAGCTGTTTTTT
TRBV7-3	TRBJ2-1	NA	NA	CASSLTRDNEQFF	TGTGCCAGCAGCTTAACTCGGGACAATGAGCAGTTCTTC
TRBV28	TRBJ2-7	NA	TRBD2	CASSAHVAGTSYEQYF	TGTGCCAGCAGTGCACACGTAGCGGGGACGTCCTACGAGCAGTACTTC
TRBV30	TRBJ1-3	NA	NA	CAWSVRGSGNTIYF	TGTGCCTGGAGTGTGAGGGGGTCTGGAAACACCATATATTTT